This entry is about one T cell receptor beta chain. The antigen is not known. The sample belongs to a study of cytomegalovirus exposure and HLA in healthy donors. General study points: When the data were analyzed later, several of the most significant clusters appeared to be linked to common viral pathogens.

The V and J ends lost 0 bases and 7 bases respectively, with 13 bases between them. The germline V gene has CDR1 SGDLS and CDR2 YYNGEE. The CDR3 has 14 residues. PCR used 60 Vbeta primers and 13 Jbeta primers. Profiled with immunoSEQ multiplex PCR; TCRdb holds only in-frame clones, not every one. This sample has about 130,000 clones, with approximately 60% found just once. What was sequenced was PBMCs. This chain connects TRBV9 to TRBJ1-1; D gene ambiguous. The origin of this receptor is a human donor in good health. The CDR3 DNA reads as TGTGCCAGCAGCGTAGTTATAACAGCCAATGAAGCTTTCTTT. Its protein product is CASSVVITANEAFF.